The clone carrying this TCR beta chain occurred once. One end of the junction varies from germline; a read error may be responsible. These data come from a study of blood T cell repertoires in COVID-19. As for the study in general: The analysed material was cDNA or gDNA that came from T cells, B-cell-depleted T cells, or PBMCs.

The CDR3 extends over 12 amino acids. Germline V CDR1 and CDR2: ENHRY, SYGVKD. In assigning cohorts, the study relied on participant-reported clinical history. In the authors' workflow: Amplifying reference gene primers gave estimates of nucleated cell counts. Profiling relied on immunoSEQ multiplex PCR, and the TCRdb table lists in-frame clones only, not all of them. That table furnishes V, J and clone size, whereas the DNA furnished D and trimming. The table has under 200,000 clones, approximately 85% seen once. This TCR derives from a man aged 40-49 years with acute COVID-19. The V and J genes are TRBV10-3 and TRBJ2-1, with unresolved D. Sample: PBMCs or T cells enriched from blood (not recorded which). The CDR3, as DNA: TGTGCCATCAGGGAGTCGGCCCATGAGCAGTTCTTC. It specifies CAIRESAHEQFF.